What follows are 21 T cell receptor beta chains derived from one specimen sequenced in a study of blood T cell repertoires in COVID-19. Here immunoSEQ multiplex PCR was the method, and the copy in TCRdb shows in-frame clones only, minus some. The data show fewer than 500,000 clones, 81% seen once. Sequencing was performed on peripheral blood. The source is a human donor with acute or convalescent COVID-19. The donor label of this sample is uncertain.

A single count supports this clone. The rearrangement uses TRBV11-2 and TRBJ1-2; no clear D gene. Germline V gene sequence: CDR1 SGHAT, CDR2 FQNNGV. The CDR3 covers 13 residues. V was pared by 5 bases and J by 2 bases, with 9 bases between. DNA for the CDR3: TGTGCCAGCAGCGCGCGGATAAACTATGGCTACACCTTC. Translating it yields CASSARINYGYTF.

The chain joins TRBV7-9 to TRBJ1-5; TRBD1 agrees at 7 bases. Germline-derived CDR1 and CDR2 are SEHNR and FQNEAQ (reference sequence). J was trimmed by 2 bases and V by 1 base; bases with no gene match: 8. The CDR3 is made up of 17 amino acids. CDR3 in amino acids: CASSLEGRGRGNQPQHF. CDR3 sequence (DNA): TGTGCCAGCAGCTTAGAAGGAAGGGGGCGAGGCAATCAGCCCCAGCATTTT.

CDR3 coding DNA: TGCGCCAGCAGCCAAGCTGCCAGGGATAATTCACCCCTCCACTTT. Translating it yields CASSQAARDNSPLHF. The chain joins TRBV23-1 to TRBJ1-6; possibly TRBD1 for D (5 bases). TRBV23-1 is an open reading frame whose function is uncertain. Trimming left V 6 bases short and J 5 bases short, with 14 bases between. The CDR3 has 15 residues.

The chain links TRBV7-6 to TRBJ1-6, with a weak D call TRBD1 (5 bases). V dropped 3 bases and J dropped 3 bases, with 6 bases sitting between them. The CDR3 covers 14 residues. Germline V gene data show CDR1 as SGHVS and CDR2 as FNYEAQ. This CDR3 is CASSLTDYNSPLHF. In DNA, the CDR3 is TGTGCCAGCAGCTTGACAGACTATAATTCACCCCTCCACTTT.

CDR3 protein: CASSPPEQYEQYF. As DNA, the CDR3 is TGTGCCAGCAGTCCCCCAGAACAATACGAGCAGTACTTC. This chain joins TRBV2 and TRBJ2-7, with D hard to call. V was cut by 5 bases and J by 4 bases, with 12 bases left in between. The CDR3 has 13 residues. Germline CDR1 SNHLY, CDR2 FYNNEI.

The genes are TRBV5-1 and TRBJ1-2; D uncertain. Germline V CDR1 and CDR2: SGHRS, YFSETQ. The V and J ends lost 0 bases and 2 bases respectively, with 14 bases between them. This CDR3 contains 16 residues. The CDR3 sequence is CASSLGQPATNYGYTF. CDR3 nucleotides: TGCGCCAGCAGCTTGGGACAACCGGCTACAAACTATGGCTACACCTTC.

The chain has TRBV7-9 and TRBJ2-5; the match to TRBD2 covers 11 bases. V shed 3 bases, J shed 1 base, and the junction held 4 bases outside the gene matches. This CDR3 is built from 16 residues. From germline, CDR1 is SEHNR and CDR2 FQNEAQ (reference sequence). CDR3 DNA sequence: TGTGCCAGCAGCTTGGGACTAGCGGAGCGCCAAGAGACCCAGTACTTC. It is translated as CASSLGLAERQETQYF. The whole variable domain, remainder taken from reference TRBV7-9 and TRBJ2-5, is DTGVSQNPRHKITKRGQNVTFRCDPISEHNRLYWYRQTLGQGPEFLTYFQNEAQLEKSRLLSDRFSAERPKGSFSTLEIQRTEQGDSAMYLCASSLGLAERQETQYFGPGTRLLVL.

The chain recombines TRBV7-6 with TRBJ1-4, with no clear D. This CDR3 comprises 15 residues. The V end lost 2 bases, the J end lost 0 bases, and 7 bases lay between the germline ends. Germline V lookup: CDR1 SGHVS, CDR2 FNYEAQ. CDR3: CASSLFPATNEKLFF. CDR3 DNA: TGTGCCAGCAGCTTATTCCCGGCAACTAATGAAAAACTGTTTTTT.

In its sample, this clone was seen a few times. The chain is built from TRBV5-1 and TRBJ1-3, with a tentative D call TRBD1 (6 bases). Germline V CDR1 and CDR2: SGHRS, YFSETQ. V lost 4 bases and J lost 4, with 12 bases in between. CDR3 length: 14 amino acids. CDR3 in DNA: TGCGCCAGCAGCGCCAGTGGACAGGGAAACACCATATATTTT. Its translation is CASSASGQGNTIYF.

V and J are TRBV20-1 and TRBJ2-1, with a weak D call TRBD1 (5 bases). Germline CDR1 reads DFQATT; CDR2 reads SNEGSKA (reference sequence). V shed 6 bases and J shed 8 bases, with 11 bases lying between them. The CDR3 covers 11 residues. The CDR3 spells CSALRGDEQFF. CDR3 nucleotides: TGCAGTGCGCTTAGGGGCGATGAGCAGTTCTTC.

The chain uses TRBV18 and TRBJ1-1; D is perhaps TRBD1 (6 bases). This CDR3 contains 17 residues. Germline assignment: CDR1 KGHSH and CDR2 LQKENI. Trimming removed 3 bases from V and 2 bases from J, with 19 bases in between. CDR3 sequence (DNA): TGTGCCAGCTCACCGAGACAGGCAAAGGGGCCTAACACTGAAGCTTTCTTT. The encoded protein is CASSPRQAKGPNTEAFF.

The chain uses TRBV2 and TRBJ1-5; a weak D match, TRBD1 (5 bases). Trimming pared 7 bases from V and 7 bases from J, leaving 14 bases between. Germline V CDR1 and CDR2: SNHLY, FYNNEI. The CDR3 spans 13 residues. The CDR3 is CASTAASGQPQHF. The CDR3 DNA sequence: TGTGCCAGCACCGCAGCATCAGGGCAGCCCCAGCATTTT.

Remarks on this clone: The identical CDR3 is also encoded by other nucleotide sequences in the sample. The genes are TRBV28 and TRBJ2-5; a possible D gene is TRBD2 (7 bases). V shed 6 bases and J shed 4 bases, with 18 bases lying between them. The CDR3 runs to 15 residues. Per the germline V gene, CDR1 is MDHEN and CDR2 is SYDVKM. CDR3 DNA: TGTGCCAGCAGCCGACTAGCCGGGGGGCGAGAGACCCAGTACTTC. Translated: CASSRLAGGRETQYF.

This clone has just a few counts. This specimen includes other DNA sequences encoding the same CDR3. The chain joins TRBV5-1 to TRBJ1-2; TRBD1 agrees at 7 bases. Germline CDR1 SGHRS, CDR2 YFSETQ. The V and J ends lost 0 bases and 2 bases, in that order; junction bases with no gene match: 7. The CDR3 has 16 amino acids. The CDR3 sequence is CASSLGTGTANYGYTF. The CDR3 region has the DNA TGCGCCAGCAGCTTGGGGACCGGGACAGCCAACTATGGCTACACCTTC.

The chain joins TRBV3-1 (or the pseudogene TRBV3-2) to TRBJ2-1; TRBD2 aligns across 10 bases. The CDR3 totals 20 residues. The V and J ends lost 3 bases and 9 bases, in that order; junction bases with no gene match: 23. Germline loops: CDR1 LGHDT, CDR2 YNNKEL (reference sequence). The DNA for the CDR3 is TGTGCCAGCAGCCACGCAAGCACTGGGAGCGGGGGGGCAGTTTTCGGTGAGCAGTTCTTC. This translates into CASSHASTGSGGAVFGEQFF.

The chain combines TRBV19 with TRBJ2-5, with D unclear. Per germline, CDR1 LNHDA and CDR2 SQIVND (reference sequence). Trimming cost V 2 bases and J 7 bases, with 14 bases left between them. The CDR3 consists of 14 residues. Here the CDR3 reads CASSILANSGTQYF. In DNA form, the CDR3 reads TGTGCCAGTAGTATATTAGCAAATTCGGGGACCCAGTACTTC.

J is TRBJ2-2 and V is TRBV19; D is possibly TRBD1 (5 bases). V lost 3 bases and J lost 6, with 14 bases in between. The CDR3 has 15 residues. Germline CDR1 and CDR2: LNHDA and SQIVND (reference sequence). CDR3 DNA: TGTGCCAGTAGTATTGGCCCAGGGTATCCCGGGGAGCTGTTTTTT. Its translation is CASSIGPGYPGELFF.

The chain combines TRBV4-1 with TRBJ2-7; perhaps TRBD1 as D (6 bases). V gave up 0 bases and J gave up 9 bases, with 12 bases separating them. The CDR3 is made up of 13 amino acids. CDR1 and CDR2 (germline): MGHRA, YSYEKL. The CDR3 reads CASSQDRGRGQYF. CDR3 nucleotide sequence: TGCGCCAGCAGCCAAGATCGGGGCAGGGGGCAGTACTTC.

This clone has a single count. The chain links TRBV5-1 to TRBJ2-3; D is undetermined. Trimming took off 1 base at V and 6 bases at J, with 3 bases between the two ends. Germline lookup yields CDR1 SGHRS and CDR2 YFSETQ. The CDR3 extends over 11 amino acids. Here the CDR3 reads CASSLSDTQYF. In nucleotides, the CDR3 is TGCGCCAGCAGCTTGTCGGATACGCAGTATTTT.

This sequence joins TRBV19 and TRBJ1-2, with a weak D call TRBD1 (6 bases). This CDR3 region has 15 residues. V shed 3 bases and J shed 3 bases, with 14 bases lying between them. Germline V gives CDR1 LNHDA, CDR2 SQIVND (reference sequence). The chain's CDR3 is CASSIGGGIHYGYTF. Written as DNA, the CDR3 is TGTGCCAGTAGTATCGGGGGGGGCATACACTATGGCTACACCTTC.

The chain has TRBV6-6 and TRBJ1-5; D remains ambiguous. The CDR3 length is 14 residues. The V gene's germline CDR1 is MNHNY and CDR2 SVGAGI (reference sequence). V was trimmed by 2 bases and J by 4 bases, leaving 9 bases between them. The CDR3 loop reads CASSYTQANQPQHF. The CDR3 DNA reads as TGTGCCAGCAGTTACACCCAGGCGAATCAGCCCCAGCATTTT.